This T cell receptor beta chain came from a study of monozygotic twins with cystic fibrosis. This CDR3 spans 16 amino acids. Germline V gives CDR1 LGHNA, CDR2 YSLEER. V was trimmed by 1 base and J by 1 base, leaving 11 bases between them. Sequencing used immunoSEQ multiplex PCR; TCRdb keeps in-frame clones, though not all of them. The sample has over 25,000 clones; roughly 97% are singletons. Sequencing input: blood. This clonotype originated in a girl aged 2 to 9 with cystic fibrosis. The rearrangement links TRBV4-3 to TRBJ2-4; D uncertain. This chain's CDR3 is CASSQAITEAKNIQYF. Here the CDR3 DNA reads TGCGCCAGCAGCCAAGCCATTACAGAGGCCAAAAACATTCAGTACTTC.